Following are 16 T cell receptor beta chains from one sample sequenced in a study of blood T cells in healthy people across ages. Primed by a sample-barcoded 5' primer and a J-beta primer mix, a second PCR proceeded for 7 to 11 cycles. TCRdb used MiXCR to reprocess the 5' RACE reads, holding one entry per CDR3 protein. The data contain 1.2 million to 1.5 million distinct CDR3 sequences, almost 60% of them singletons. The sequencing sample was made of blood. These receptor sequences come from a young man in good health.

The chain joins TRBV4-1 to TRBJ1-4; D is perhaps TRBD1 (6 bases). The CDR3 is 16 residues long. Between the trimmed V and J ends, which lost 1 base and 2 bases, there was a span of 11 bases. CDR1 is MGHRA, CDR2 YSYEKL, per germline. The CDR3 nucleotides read TGCGCCAGCAGCCAAGCCGAGCAGGGGACTAATGAAAAACTGTTTTTT. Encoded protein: CASSQAEQGTNEKLFF.

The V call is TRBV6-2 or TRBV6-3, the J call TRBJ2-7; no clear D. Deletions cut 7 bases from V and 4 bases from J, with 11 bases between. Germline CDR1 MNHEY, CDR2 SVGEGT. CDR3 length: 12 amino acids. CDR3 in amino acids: CASTENIYEQYF. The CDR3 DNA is TGTGCCAGCACCGAGAATATTTACGAGCAGTACTTC.

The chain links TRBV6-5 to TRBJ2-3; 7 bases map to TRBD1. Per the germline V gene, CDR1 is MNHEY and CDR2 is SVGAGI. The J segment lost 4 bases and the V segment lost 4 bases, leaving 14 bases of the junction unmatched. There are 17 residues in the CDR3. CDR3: CASSSHYRGNFADTQYF. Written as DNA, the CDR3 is TGTGCCAGCAGTTCACACTACAGGGGAAACTTTGCAGATACGCAGTATTTT.

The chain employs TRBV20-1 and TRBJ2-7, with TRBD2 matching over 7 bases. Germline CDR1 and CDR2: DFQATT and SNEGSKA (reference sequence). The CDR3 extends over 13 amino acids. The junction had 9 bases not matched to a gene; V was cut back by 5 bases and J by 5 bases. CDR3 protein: CSASPGGSDEQYF. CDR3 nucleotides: TGCAGTGCTTCCCCTGGCGGGAGCGACGAGCAGTACTTC.

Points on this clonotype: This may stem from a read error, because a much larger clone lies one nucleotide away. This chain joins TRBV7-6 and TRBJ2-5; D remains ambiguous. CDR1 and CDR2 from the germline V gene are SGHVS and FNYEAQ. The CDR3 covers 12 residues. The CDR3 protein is CAGSLAEETQYF. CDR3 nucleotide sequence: TGTGCCGGCAGCTTAGCAGAAGAGACCCAGTACTTC.

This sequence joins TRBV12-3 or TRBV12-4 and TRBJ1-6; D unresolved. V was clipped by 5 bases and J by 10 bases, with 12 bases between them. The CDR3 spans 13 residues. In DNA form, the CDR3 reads TGTGCCAGCAGTATCCGGGAAAGGTCACCCCTCCACTTT. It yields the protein CASSIRERSPLHF.

The CDR3, as DNA: TGTGCCAGCAGCCAAGATCGACTAGTGTTTATCGGCGAGCAGTTCTTC. Translated: CASSQDRLVFIGEQFF. The chain has TRBV7-9 and TRBJ2-1; a weak D match, TRBD2 (6 bases). The V and J ends lost 5 bases and 10 bases respectively, with 24 bases between them. The CDR3 has 16 amino acids. The germline CDR1 and CDR2 sequences are SEHNR and FQNEAQ (reference sequence).

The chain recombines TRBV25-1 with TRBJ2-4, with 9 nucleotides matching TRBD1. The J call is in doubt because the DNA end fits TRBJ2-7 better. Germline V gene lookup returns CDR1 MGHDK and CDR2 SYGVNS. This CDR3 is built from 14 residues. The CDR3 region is CASGGQGGTYEQYF. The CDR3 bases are TGTGCCAGCGGGGGACAGGGAGGTACCTACGAGCAGTACTTC.

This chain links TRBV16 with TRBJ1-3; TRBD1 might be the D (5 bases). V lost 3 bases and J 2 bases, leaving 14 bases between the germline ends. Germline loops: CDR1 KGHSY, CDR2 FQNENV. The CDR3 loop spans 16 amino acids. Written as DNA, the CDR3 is TGTGCCAGCAGCCAGCCTGGGACCAGCCCTGGAAACACCATATATTTT. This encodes CASSQPGTSPGNTIYF.

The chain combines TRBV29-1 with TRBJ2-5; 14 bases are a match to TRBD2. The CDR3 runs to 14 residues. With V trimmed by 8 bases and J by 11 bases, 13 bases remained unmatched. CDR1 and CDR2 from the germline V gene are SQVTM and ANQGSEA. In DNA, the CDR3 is TGCAGCACAGTGGGACTAGCGGGGGACAATGAGCAGTACTTC. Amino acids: CSTVGLAGDNEQYF.

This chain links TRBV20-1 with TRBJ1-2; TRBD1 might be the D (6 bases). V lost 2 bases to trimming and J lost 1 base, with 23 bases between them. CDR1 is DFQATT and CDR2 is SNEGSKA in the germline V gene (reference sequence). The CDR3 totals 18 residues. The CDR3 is CSARLLSGVRLGNYGYTF. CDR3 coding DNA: TGCAGTGCTAGACTGTTATCAGGGGTTCGTCTGGGTAACTATGGCTACACCTTC.

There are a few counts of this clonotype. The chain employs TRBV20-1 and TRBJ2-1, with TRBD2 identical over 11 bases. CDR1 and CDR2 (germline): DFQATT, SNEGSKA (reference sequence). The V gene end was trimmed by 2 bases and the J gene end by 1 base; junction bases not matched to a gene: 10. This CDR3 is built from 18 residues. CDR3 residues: CSARPTPTSGISYNEQFF. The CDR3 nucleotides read TGCAGTGCTAGACCCACACCGACTAGCGGGATATCCTACAATGAGCAGTTCTTC.

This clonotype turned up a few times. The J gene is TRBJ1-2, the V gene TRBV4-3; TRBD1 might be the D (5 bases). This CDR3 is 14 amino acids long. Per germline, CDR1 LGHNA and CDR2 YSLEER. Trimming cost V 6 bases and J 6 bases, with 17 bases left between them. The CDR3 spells CASRKAGTGNGYTF. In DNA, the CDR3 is TGCGCCAGCAGAAAAGCCGGGACGGGTAATGGCTACACCTTC.

This chain's CDR3 is CATSRSDTQYF. Written as DNA, the CDR3 is TGTGCCACCAGCAGATCGGATACGCAGTATTTT. The chain is built from TRBV15 and TRBJ2-3; no clear D. From germline, CDR1 is LNHNV and CDR2 YYDKDF (reference sequence). Trimming took 2 bases from V and 6 from J, leaving 3 bases between them. CDR3 length: 11 residues. The whole variable domain, remainder taken from reference TRBV15 and TRBJ2-3, is DAMVIQNPRYQVTQFGKPVTLSCSQTLNHNVMYWYQQKSSQAPKLLFHYYDKDFNNEADTPDNFQSRRPNTSFCFLDIRSPGLGDTAMYLCATSRSDTQYFGPGTRLTVL.

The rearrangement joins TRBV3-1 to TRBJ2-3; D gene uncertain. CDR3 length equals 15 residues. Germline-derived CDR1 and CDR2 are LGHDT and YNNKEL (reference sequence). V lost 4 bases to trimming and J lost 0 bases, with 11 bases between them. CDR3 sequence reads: CASSPQATSTDTQYF. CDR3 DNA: TGTGCCAGCAGCCCCCAGGCCACTAGCACAGATACGCAGTATTTT.

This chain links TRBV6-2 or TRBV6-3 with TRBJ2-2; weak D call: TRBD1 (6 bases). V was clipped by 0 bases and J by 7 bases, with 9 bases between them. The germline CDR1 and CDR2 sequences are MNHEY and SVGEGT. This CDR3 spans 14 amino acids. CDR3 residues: CASSYSNRVGELFF. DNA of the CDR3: TGTGCCAGCAGTTACTCCAACAGGGTCGGGGAGCTGTTTTTT.